Listed here is a single T cell receptor beta chain. The TCR library protocol attached unique molecular identifiers to the individual cDNA molecules. TCRdb reprocessed the 5' RACE reads with MiXCR, giving one entry per CDR3 protein. Here the sample spans 30,000 or so distinct CDR3 sequences, 6% to 7% being singletons. This specimen belongs to a study of early T cells in non-severe SARS-CoV-2 infection. Trimming shortened V by 6 bases and J by 4 bases, and 10 bases separated the two germline ends. Germline V gene data show CDR1 as MDHEN and CDR2 as SYDVKM. This CDR3 is built from 12 residues. The J gene is TRBJ2-7, the V gene TRBV28; D possibly corresponds to TRBD1 (6 bases). Sequencing was performed on whole blood. This sequence originates from an adult who was a healthcare worker with PCR-confirmed SARS-CoV-2 infection or an uninfected control (not recorded which). The DNA for the CDR3 is TGTGCCAGCAGCCTCGGACAGTACGAGCAGTACTTC. Translation: CASSLGQYEQYF.